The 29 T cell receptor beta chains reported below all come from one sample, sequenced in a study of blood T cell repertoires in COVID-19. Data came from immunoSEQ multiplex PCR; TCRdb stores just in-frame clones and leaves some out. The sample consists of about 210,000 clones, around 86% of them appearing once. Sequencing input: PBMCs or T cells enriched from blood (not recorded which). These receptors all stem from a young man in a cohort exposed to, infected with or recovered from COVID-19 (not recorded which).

The CDR3 DNA is TGTGCCAGCAGCTTAGCACCTTTCGGGGGGTACAATGAGCAGTTCTTC. Its protein is CASSLAPFGGYNEQFF. V usage is TRBV11-2 and J usage is TRBJ2-1; TRBD2 matches at 7 bases. The CDR3 totals 16 residues. J was trimmed by 4 bases and V by 1 base; bases with no gene match: 7. CDR1 SGHAT and CDR2 FQNNGV come from the germline V gene. Complete variable domain (other parts from reference TRBV11-2 and TRBJ2-1): EAGVAQSPRYKIIEKRQSVAFWCNPISGHATLYWYQQILGQGPKLLIQFQNNGVVDDSQLPKDRFSAERLKGVDSTLKIQPAKLEDSAVYLCASSLAPFGGYNEQFFGPGTRLTVL.

CDR3 region: CASSLAEGRSHYNSPLHF. CDR3 bases: TGTGCCAGCAGCTTGGCCGAGGGTCGGAGCCACTATAATTCACCCCTCCACTTT. V usage is TRBV5-6 and J usage is TRBJ1-6; no firm D call. Germline V gene data show CDR1 as SGHDT and CDR2 as YYEEEE. This CDR3 is 18 amino acids long. V was pared by 0 bases and J by 3 bases, with 16 bases between.

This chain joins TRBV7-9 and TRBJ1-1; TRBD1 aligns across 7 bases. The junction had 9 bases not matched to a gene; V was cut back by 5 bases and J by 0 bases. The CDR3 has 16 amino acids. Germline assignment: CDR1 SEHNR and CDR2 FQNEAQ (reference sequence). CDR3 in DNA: TGTGCCAGCAGCCACAGACAGGGCGTAATGAACACTGAAGCTTTCTTT. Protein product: CASSHRQGVMNTEAFF.

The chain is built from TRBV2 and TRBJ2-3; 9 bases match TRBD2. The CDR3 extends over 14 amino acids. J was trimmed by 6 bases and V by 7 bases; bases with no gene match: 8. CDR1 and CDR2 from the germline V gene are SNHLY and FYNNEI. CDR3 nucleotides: TGTGCCAGCAAGGGGGGTAGCGGGAGTGATACGCAGTATTTT. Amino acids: CASKGGSGSDTQYF.

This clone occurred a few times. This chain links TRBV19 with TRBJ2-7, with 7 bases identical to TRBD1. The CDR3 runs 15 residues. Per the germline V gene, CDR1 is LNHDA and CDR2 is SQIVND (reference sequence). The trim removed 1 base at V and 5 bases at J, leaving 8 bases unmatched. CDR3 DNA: TGTGCCAGTAGTATAGCCCAGACAGGGACCCACGAGCAGTACTTC. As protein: CASSIAQTGTHEQYF.

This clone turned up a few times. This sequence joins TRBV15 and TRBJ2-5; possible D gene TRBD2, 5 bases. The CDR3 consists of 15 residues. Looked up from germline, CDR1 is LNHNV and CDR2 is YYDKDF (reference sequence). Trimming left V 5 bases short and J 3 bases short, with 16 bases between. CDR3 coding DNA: TGTGCCACCAGCCCCCGAGGGCGAAAAGAAGAGACCCAGTACTTC. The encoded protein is CATSPRGRKEETQYF.

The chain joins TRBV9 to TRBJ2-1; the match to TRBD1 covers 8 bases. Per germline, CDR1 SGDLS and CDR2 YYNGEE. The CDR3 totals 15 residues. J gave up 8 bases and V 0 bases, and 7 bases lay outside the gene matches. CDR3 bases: TGTGCCAGCAGCGTAGAAGAACAGGGGGATGATGAGCAGTTCTTC. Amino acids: CASSVEEQGDDEQFF. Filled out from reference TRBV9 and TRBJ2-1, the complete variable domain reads DSGVTQTPKHLITATGQRVTLRCSPRSGDLSVYWYQQSLDQGLQFLIQYYNGEERAKGNILERFSAQQFPDLHSELNLSSLELGDSALYFCASSVEEQGDDEQFFGPGTRLTVL.

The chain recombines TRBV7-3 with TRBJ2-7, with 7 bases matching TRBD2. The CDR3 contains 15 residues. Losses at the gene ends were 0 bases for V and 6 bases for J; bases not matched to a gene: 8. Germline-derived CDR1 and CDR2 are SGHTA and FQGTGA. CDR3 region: CASSLTLAAKSEQYF. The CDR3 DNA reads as TGTGCCAGCAGCTTAACGCTAGCGGCCAAAAGCGAGCAGTACTTC.

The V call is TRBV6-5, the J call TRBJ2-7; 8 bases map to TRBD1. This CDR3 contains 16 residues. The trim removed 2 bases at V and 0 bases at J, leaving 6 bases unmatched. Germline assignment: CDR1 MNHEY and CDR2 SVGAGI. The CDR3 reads CASSYISGQVSYEQYF. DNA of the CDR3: TGTGCCAGCAGTTACATATCGGGACAGGTCTCCTACGAGCAGTACTTC.

CDR3 sequence reads: CASSLKSGLLNEQYF. CDR3 bases: TGTGCCAGCAGCTTGAAATCGGGGTTACTCAACGAGCAGTACTTC. The rearrangement joins TRBV5-4 to TRBJ2-7, with D perhaps TRBD2 (5 bases). Trimming left V 1 base short and J 5 bases short, with 16 bases between. Germline V CDR1 and CDR2: SGHNT, YYREEE (reference sequence). The CDR3 is made up of 15 amino acids.

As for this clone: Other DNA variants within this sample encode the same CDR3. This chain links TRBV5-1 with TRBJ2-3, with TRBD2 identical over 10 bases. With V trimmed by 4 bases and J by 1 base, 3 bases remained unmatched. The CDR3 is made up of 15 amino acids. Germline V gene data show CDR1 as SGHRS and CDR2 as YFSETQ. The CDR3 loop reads CASSLGLAGTDTQYF. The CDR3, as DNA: TGCGCCAGCAGCCTTGGACTAGCGGGCACAGATACGCAGTATTTT.

CDR3 region: CASRGAHSNTGELFF. DNA for the CDR3: TGTGCCAGTAGAGGGGCTCACTCGAACACCGGGGAGCTGTTTTTT. V usage is TRBV19 and J usage is TRBJ2-2; TRBD1 is a possible D gene (5 bases). Germline assignment: CDR1 LNHDA and CDR2 SQIVND (reference sequence). The CDR3 has 15 amino acids. The V gene lost 6 bases and the J gene lost 0 bases, with 11 bases spanning the gap.

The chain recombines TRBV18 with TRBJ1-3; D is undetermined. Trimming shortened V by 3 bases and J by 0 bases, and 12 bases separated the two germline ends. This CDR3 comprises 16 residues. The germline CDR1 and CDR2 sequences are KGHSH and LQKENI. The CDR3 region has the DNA TGTGCCAGCTCACCTACGGTTGGACTCTCTGGAAACACCATATATTTT. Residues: CASSPTVGLSGNTIYF.

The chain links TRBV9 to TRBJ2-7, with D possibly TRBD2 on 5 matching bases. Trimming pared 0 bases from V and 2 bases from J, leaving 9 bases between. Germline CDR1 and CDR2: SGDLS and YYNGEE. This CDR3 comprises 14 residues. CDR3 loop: CASSVGTSPYEQYF. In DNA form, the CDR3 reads TGTGCCAGCAGCGTAGGGACTTCCCCCTACGAGCAGTACTTC.

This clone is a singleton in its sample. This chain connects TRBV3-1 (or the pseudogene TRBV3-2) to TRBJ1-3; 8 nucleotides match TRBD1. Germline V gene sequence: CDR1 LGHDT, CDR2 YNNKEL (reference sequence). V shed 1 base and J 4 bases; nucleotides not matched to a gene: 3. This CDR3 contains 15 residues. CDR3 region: CASSQGTGRGNTIYF. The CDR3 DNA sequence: TGTGCCAGCAGCCAAGGGACAGGGAGAGGAAACACCATATATTTT.

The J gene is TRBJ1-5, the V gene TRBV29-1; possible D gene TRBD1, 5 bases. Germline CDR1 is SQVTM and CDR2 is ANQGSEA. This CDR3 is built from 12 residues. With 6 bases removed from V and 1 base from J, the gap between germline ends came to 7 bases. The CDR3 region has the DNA TGCAGCGTGGCAGGGAGCAATCAGCCCCAGCATTTT. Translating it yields CSVAGSNQPQHF. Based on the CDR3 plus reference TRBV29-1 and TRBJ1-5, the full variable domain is SAVISQKPSRDICQRGTSLTIQCQVDSQVTMMFWYRQQPGQSLTLIATANQGSEATYESGFVIDKFPISRPNLTFSTLTVSNMSPEDSSIYLCSVAGSNQPQHFGDGTRLSIL.

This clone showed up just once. The CDR3 protein is CASRLIGQGFGQPQHF. The CDR3 nucleotides read TGTGCCAGCAGGCTCATAGGACAGGGGTTCGGGCAGCCCCAGCATTTT. The chain recombines TRBV27 with TRBJ1-5; 9 bases match TRBD1. The germline V gene encodes CDR1 MNHEY and CDR2 SMNVEV (reference sequence). CDR3 length: 16 amino acids. With 6 bases clipped from V and 7 bases from J, the junction kept 13 bases outside the gene matches.

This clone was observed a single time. In DNA form, the CDR3 reads TGTGCCAGCAGCCCGCCTCGACAGACCTATGGCTACACCTTC. Translation gives CASSPPRQTYGYTF. The chain uses TRBV12-1 and TRBJ1-2; the table calls TRBD1, which could not be checked here. TRBV12-1 is noted as a pseudogene. The CDR3 spans 14 residues.

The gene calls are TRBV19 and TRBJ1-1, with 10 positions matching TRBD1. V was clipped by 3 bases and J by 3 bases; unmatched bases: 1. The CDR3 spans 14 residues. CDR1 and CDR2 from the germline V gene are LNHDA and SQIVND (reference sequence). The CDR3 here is CASSMGTGDTEAFF. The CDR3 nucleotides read TGTGCCAGTAGTATGGGGACAGGGGACACTGAAGCTTTCTTT.

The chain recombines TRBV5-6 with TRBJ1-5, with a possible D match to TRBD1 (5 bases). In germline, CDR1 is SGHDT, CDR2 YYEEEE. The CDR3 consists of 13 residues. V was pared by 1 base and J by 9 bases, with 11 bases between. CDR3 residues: CASSLRGLWPQHF. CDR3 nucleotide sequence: TGTGCCAGCAGCTTGAGGGGTTTATGGCCCCAGCATTTT.

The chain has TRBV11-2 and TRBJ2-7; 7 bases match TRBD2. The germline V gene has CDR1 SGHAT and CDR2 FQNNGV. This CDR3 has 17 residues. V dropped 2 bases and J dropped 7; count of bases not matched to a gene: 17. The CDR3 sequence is CASSLNLKRDDLLEQYF. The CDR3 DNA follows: TGTGCCAGCAGCTTAAATCTAAAGCGGGACGACCTTTTGGAGCAGTACTTC.

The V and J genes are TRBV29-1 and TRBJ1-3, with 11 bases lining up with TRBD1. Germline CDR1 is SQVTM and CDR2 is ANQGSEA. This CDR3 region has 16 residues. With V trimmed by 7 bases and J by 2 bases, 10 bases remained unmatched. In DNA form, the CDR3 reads TGCAGCGCCTCATCGGCGGACAGGGGGCCTGGAAACACCATATATTTT. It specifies CSASSADRGPGNTIYF.

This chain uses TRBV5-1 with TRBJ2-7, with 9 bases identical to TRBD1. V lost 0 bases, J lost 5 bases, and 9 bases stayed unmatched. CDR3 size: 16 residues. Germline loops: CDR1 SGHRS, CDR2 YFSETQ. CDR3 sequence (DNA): TGCGCCAGCAGCTTGGTCACAGGGACAGGGAGCGACGAGCAGTACTTC. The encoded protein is CASSLVTGTGSDEQYF.

The CDR3 here is CASSQGTTPFGEQFF. As DNA, the CDR3 is TGCGCCAGCAGCCAAGGGACTACGCCCTTTGGTGAGCAGTTCTTC. The chain employs TRBV5-1 and TRBJ2-1; 7 positions agree with TRBD2. The length of the CDR3 is 15 residues. V lost 4 bases, J lost 9 bases, and 13 bases stayed unmatched. The V gene's germline CDR1 is SGHRS and CDR2 YFSETQ.

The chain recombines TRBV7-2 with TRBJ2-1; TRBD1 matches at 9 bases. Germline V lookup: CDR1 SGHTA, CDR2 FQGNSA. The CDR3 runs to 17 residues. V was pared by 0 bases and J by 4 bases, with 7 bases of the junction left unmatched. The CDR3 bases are TGTGCCAGCAGCTTAGCTCCGGGACAGGGCCTATACAATGAGCAGTTCTTC. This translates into CASSLAPGQGLYNEQFF.

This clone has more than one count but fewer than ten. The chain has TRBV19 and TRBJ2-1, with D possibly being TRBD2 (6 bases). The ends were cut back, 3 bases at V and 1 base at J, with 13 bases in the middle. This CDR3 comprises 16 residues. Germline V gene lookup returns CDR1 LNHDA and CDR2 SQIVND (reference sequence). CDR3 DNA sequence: TGTGCCAGTAGTATCCGGGCGGGATCGTCCTACAATGAGCAGTTCTTC. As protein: CASSIRAGSSYNEQFF. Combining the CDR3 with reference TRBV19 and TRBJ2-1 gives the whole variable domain DGGITQSPKYLFRKEGQNVTLSCEQNLNHDAMYWYRQDPGQGLRLIYYSQIVNDFQKGDIAEGYSVSREKKESFPLTVTSAQKNPTAFYLCASSIRAGSSYNEQFFGPGTRLTVL.

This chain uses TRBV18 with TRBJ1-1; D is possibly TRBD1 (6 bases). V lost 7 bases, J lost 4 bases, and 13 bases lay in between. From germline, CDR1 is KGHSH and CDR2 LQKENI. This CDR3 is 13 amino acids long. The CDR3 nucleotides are TGTGCCAGCTGTTTCGACAGGAGCACTGAAGCTTTCTTT. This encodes CASCFDRSTEAFF.

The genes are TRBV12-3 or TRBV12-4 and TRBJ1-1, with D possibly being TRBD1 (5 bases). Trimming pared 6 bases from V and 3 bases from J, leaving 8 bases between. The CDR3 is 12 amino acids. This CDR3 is CASRPGYTEAFF. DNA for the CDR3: TGTGCCAGCAGACCAGGGTACACTGAAGCTTTCTTT.

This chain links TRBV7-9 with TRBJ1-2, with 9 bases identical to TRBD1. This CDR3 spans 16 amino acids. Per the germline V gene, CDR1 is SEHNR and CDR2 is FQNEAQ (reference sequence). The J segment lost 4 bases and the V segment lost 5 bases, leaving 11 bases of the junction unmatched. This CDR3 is CASSVTGTGITYGYTF. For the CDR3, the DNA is TGTGCCAGCAGCGTAACCGGGACAGGGATTACCTATGGCTACACCTTC.